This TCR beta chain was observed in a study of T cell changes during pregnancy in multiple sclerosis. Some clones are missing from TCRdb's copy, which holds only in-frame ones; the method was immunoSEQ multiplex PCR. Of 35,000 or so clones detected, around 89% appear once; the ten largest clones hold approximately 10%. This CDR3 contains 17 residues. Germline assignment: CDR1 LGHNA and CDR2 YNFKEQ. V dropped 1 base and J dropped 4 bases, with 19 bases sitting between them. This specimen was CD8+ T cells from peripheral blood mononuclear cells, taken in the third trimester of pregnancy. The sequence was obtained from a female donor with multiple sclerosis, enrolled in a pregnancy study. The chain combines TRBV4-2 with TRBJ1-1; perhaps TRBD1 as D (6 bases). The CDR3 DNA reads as TGTGCCAGCAGCCAAGTTAGCGGGGGGCTTGGAGGCACTGAAGCTTTCTTT. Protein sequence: CASSQVSGGLGGTEAFF.